The present entry profiles one T cell receptor beta chain with its context. Its antigen is not yet known. No much larger clonotype is one base removed from it; base qualities were not supplied. The sample originates from a study of cytomegalovirus exposure and HLA in healthy donors (dated by TCRdb to about 2017). Describing the broader study: An earlier analysis of around 600 of the donors reported roughly 300 Gb of sequence data and roughly 100 million unique TCR beta sequences from roughly 200 million T cells. All discovery cohort repertoires had been generated using a single sequencing platform. In a later analysis, previously published TCR beta repertoires from roughly 710 donors were re-analyzed and high-resolution HLA genotyping was added so that TCR occurrence patterns could be studied. A later genetic analysis took genome-wide SNP genotypes for about three fifths of the roughly 700 donors and used that subset as a discovery cohort. High-throughput TCR immunosequencing, statistical association of individual TCRs with disease status, and machine learning were combined to predict cytomegalovirus infection status. Among about 410 genotyped donors of the cohort, an average of about 220,000 unique TCR beta nucleotide sequences was sequenced per donor, of which 15% to 20% were non-productive. The study aimed to test whether signatures of past pathogen exposure could be identified by cataloging public T cell receptors. Roughly five DR-DQ haplotypes were handled as single units for association and clustering, since linkage in the cohort was strong. Roughly 300 gigabases of sequencing data and tens of millions of unique TCR sequences were included in an early release covering around 650 HLA-typed donors. Typing coverage varied by locus: about 620-630 donors for A, B, C, DRB1 and DQB1; more than 500 for DQA1; over 600 for DPA1; roughly 470 for DPB1. Both class I and class II loci were covered by HLA typing, at four-digit resolution. The genetic ancestry cluster associated with self-reported Caucasian donors included 80% to 90% of the 300 to 450 genotyped donors. Donor age, sex, ethnicity and CMV serostatus were compiled together with the repertoire data. In addition to the first cohort of about 650 subjects, a separate validation cohort of 120 different subjects was used. To decide whether each TCR beta V gene segment behaved as functional or pseudogenic, an earlier analysis of approximately 590 of the donors relied on high-throughput TCR beta sequencing. Rather than using new phenotypic data, the later analysis identified candidate immune exposures from TCR beta sequences and from how often those sequences occurred across donors. The study used immunosequencing to profile the T cell repertoires of 670 or so subjects and linked those repertoires to cytomegalovirus serostatus.

The library was prepared using the immunoSEQ multiplex PCR assay. The multiplex PCR relied on a mix of 60 forward primers for TCR Vbeta segments and 13 reverse primers for TCR Jbeta segments. The CDR3 region of rearranged TCR beta genes was amplified from genomic DNA with a multiplex PCR assay. The amplified TCR beta libraries were sequenced on the Illumina HiSeq System as 87-base-pair reads. The study's own analysis went as follows. Across the 670 or so repertoires, a later analysis counted 80 million or so unique TCR beta chains, roughly 11 million of which were shared by at least two donors. Raw reads were error-corrected and collapsed into unique sequences with a nearest-neighbor algorithm that merged closely related sequences to remove PCR and sequencing errors. CDR3 sequences were aligned to IMGT reference sequences to assign V, D and J gene segments. Each retained sequence needed at least a six-nucleotide match to both a V gene segment and a J gene segment. A rearrangement counted as productive if the CDR3 had no stop codons and remained in frame with V and J, and every other rearrangement counted as non-productive. CDR3 was defined according to IMGT convention as the region running from the second conserved V-encoded cysteine to the conserved J-encoded phenylalanine. In an earlier analysis of approximately 500 of the donors, sequences lacking an unambiguous match to a single V gene segment were excluded. An earlier analysis of roughly 590 of the donors called V segments functional above 56.7% productive rearrangements and segregating when the between-donor standard deviation exceeded 5%. A statistical classification framework was built for diagnosing cytomegalovirus status from the catalog of TCR beta chain sequences. In a later analysis, V and J genes were assigned by comparing TCR nucleotide sequences against IMGT/GENE-DB human TR gene sequences. In a later analysis, CDR3 sequences and most-parsimonious VDJ recombination scenarios were assigned using the TCRdist pipeline. In a later analysis, each TCR beta chain was defined by its CDR3 amino acid sequence together with its V-gene family, and reads lacking a unique V-gene family were excluded. To address suspected cross-contamination and a sequencing artifact, a later analysis removed over 500 highly shared, low-generation-probability nucleotide sequences. A later analysis calculated a clonal expansion index for each public chain from normalized within-repertoire ranks of inferred template counts. Generation probabilities in a later analysis came from a VDJ recombination model fitted to out-of-frame rearrangements, and those results were checked against IGoR. Hypergeometric tests were used in a later analysis to score TCR-TCR, TCR-HLA and TCR-CMV co-occurrence, with a repertoire-size bias correction applied to the TCR pairs. A later analysis estimated false discovery rates by permuting HLA or CMV assignments 20 times. In a later analysis, co-occurring TCRs were grouped using DBSCAN, with TCRdist sequence similarity added in when clustering inside HLA-allele-positive subsets. Repertoires with fewer than 30,000 or more than 120,000 public chains were left out of co-occurrence clustering, as were roughly five repertoires with anomalous nucleotide sharing. Here the immuneACCESS table is served through TCRdb, limited to in-frame sequences with V and J called. Missing clones are a known gap in these copies; in checked studies unresolved V genes cover under half, and the rest lacks a known reason. V and J calls and clone size are those listed in that table; D and trimming were worked out from the DNA. The sample table records roughly 140,000 clones; approximately 79% of these occur just once. The ten largest account for 1.5% to 2% of the sample.

The cohort comprised some 680 healthy bone marrow donors. At the time of sampling, all cohort members were nominally healthy, though unrecorded immune exposures were likely present. The donor tested CMV seronegative and was one of the 352 seronegative cohort members. A peripheral blood sample was provided by each donor, and peripheral blood mononuclear cells were used for TCR beta sequencing. Genomic DNA was extracted from the blood cell samples with the Qiagen DNeasy Blood Extraction Kit. The germline ends are 14 bases apart after V is trimmed by 1 base and J by 8 bases. The CDR3 numbers 15 residues from cysteine through phenylalanine. Of all the DNA, just the CDR3 is kept, 45 bases in frame from base 1. Based on the germline V gene (reference sequence), the CDR1 and CDR2 sequences are SEHNR and FQNEAQ. What the authors observed across the whole study: Because the 87-base-pair reads could not distinguish some IMGT-functional V segments, including TRBV6-2 and TRBV6-3, those segments were excluded. Compared with equally common non-associated chains, HLA-associated TCR beta chains in a later analysis were more clonally expanded and had lower generation probabilities. According to the authors, the approach could potentially be generalized to other disease states and immunological phenotypes. The study listed approximately 160 TCR beta chains as associated with cytomegalovirus. Cytomegalovirus status was reported to be diagnosed by the classifier with high specificity and sensitivity in both the original and validation cohorts. Most CMV-associated TCR beta chains appeared to be HLA-restricted in a later analysis, and the HLA associations seemed to be driven largely by CMV exposure. Because counts were too low, seventeen rarely observed V segments, including chromosome 9 orphons, were left out of the earlier analysis of over 550 of the donors. Because some donors lacked HLA typing at each locus, the association tests relied only on the typed subset. Sequencing depth was assumed to be roughly uniform across donors in the presence/absence analyses, though that assumption may not hold. A later genetic analysis associated a missense DCLRE1C variant with V-gene and J-gene trimming of TCR beta chains, and an independent cohort replicated the association. The only immune exposure information available for the cohort was CMV serostatus. In a later genetic analysis, fewer N-insertions in productive TCRs were reported among donors in an Asian-associated ancestry cluster than the roughly 700-donor mean. Several of the top co-occurrence clusters appeared to be linked to parvovirus B19, influenza, CMV and Epstein-Barr virus, according to a later analysis. In this cohort, only TCR beta chains were sequenced, and detectable features were limited by the absence of alpha or paired-chain data. A further reported finding was that TCR beta sequences accurately predicted the HLA-A and HLA-B alleles for most subjects in the first cohort. Linkage disequilibrium might explain the correlated functional status among segregating V segments, but an unknown experimental factor could not be excluded. An earlier analysis of some 560 of the donors showed that most TCR beta V segments appeared in productive rearrangements either about 87% or about 30% of the time, which broadly matched IMGT annotations. A cluster of highly shared sequence variants was judged likely to represent a technical artifact of the sequencing pipeline. Three of the identified cytomegalovirus-associated TCR beta chains were confirmed in vitro to be specific for cytomegalovirus antigens. Specific HLA alleles were associated with over 15,000 TCR beta sequences at a false discovery rate of 0.05 in a later analysis. While some public TCRs were present in many individuals, most TCR sequences turned up only very rarely across donors. A later analysis found that TCR association rates varied across HLA loci, with DRB1 alleles showing the most associated TCRs and HLA-C alleles the fewest. When HLA alleles, especially DR and DQ, strongly co-occurred, attributing TCR associations to individual alleles was difficult.

The material sequenced was PBMCs. This clonotype was sampled from a woman in her 30s in good health and CMV-seronegative. Recombination joined TRBV7-9 with TRBJ1-4; the D gene remains uncertain. The bases read TGTGCCAGCAGCTTAGTTCGACCGTCCGGGGAAAAACTGTTTTTT. Translated, it gives CASSLVRPSGEKLFF.